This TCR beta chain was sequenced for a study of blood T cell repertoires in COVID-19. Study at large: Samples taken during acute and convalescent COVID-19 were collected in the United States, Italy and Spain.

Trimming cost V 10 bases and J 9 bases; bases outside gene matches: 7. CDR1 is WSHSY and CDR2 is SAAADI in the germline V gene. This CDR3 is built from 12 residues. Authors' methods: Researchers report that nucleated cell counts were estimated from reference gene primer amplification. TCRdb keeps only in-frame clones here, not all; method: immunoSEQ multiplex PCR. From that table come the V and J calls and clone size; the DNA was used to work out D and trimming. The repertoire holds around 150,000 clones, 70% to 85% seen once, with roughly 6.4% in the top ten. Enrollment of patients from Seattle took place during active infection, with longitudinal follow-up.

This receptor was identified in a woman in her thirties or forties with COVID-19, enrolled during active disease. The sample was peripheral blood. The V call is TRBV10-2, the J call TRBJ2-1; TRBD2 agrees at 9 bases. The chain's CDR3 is CAKNSGRSEQFF. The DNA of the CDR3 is TGCGCCAAAAATAGCGGGAGAAGTGAGCAGTTCTTC.